These 31 T cell receptor beta chains were sequenced from one sample in a study of beta chain features in type 1 diabetes. As every portion of the isolated RNA was reverse transcribed, the sequencing read expressed TCRB transcripts. Only in-frame clones appear in the TCRdb table, and some are missing; sequencing was by immunoSEQ multiplex PCR. This table holds more than 140,000 clones, roughly 10% found once. Specimen: central memory CD4+ T cells from blood. The receptors come from a woman between 35 and 50 years old in good health.

This chain uses TRBV27 with TRBJ2-1; weak D call: TRBD1 (6 bases). From germline, CDR1 is MNHEY and CDR2 SMNVEV (reference sequence). The V and J ends lost 5 bases and 0 bases respectively, with 11 bases between them. The CDR3 is made up of 15 amino acids. This chain's CDR3 is CASSPSDSSYNEQFF. The CDR3 region has the DNA TGTGCCAGCAGTCCATCGGACAGCTCCTACAATGAGCAGTTCTTC.

This clone was detected only a few times. The rearrangement joins TRBV2 to TRBJ1-6; TRBD1 is a possible D gene (5 bases). Germline V gives CDR1 SNHLY, CDR2 FYNNEI. This CDR3 has 13 amino acids. Trimming took off 10 bases at V and 10 bases at J, with 17 bases between the two ends. CDR3 protein: CATARDLGSPLHF. The CDR3 nucleotides are TGTGCCACCGCCCGGGACTTGGGGTCACCCCTCCACTTT.

The V call is TRBV5-1, the J call TRBJ1-4; TRBD1 is a possible D gene (6 bases). The CDR3 is made up of 14 amino acids. Germline V gene sequence: CDR1 SGHRS, CDR2 YFSETQ. Trimming took 4 bases from V and 6 from J, leaving 13 bases between them. This CDR3 reads CASSHRGQDEKLFF. The CDR3 DNA reads as TGCGCCAGCAGCCATAGGGGACAAGATGAAAAACTGTTTTTT.

This rearrangement joins TRBV5-1 to TRBJ2-2, with D possibly TRBD2 on 6 matching bases. V lost 0 bases to trimming and J lost 6 bases, with 12 bases between them. In germline, CDR1 is SGHRS, CDR2 YFSETQ. This CDR3 is 15 amino acids long. CDR3 amino acids: CASSLVQGGSGELFF. The CDR3, as DNA: TGCGCCAGCAGCTTGGTGCAGGGAGGTTCCGGGGAGCTGTTTTTT.

The chain links TRBV6-5 to TRBJ2-7; weak D call: TRBD2 (5 bases). Germline CDR1 is MNHEY and CDR2 is SVGAGI. The CDR3 covers 14 residues. V lost 6 bases to trimming and J lost 7 bases, with 19 bases between them. In DNA, the CDR3 is TGTGCCAGCAGCCCTAGCCCACCTGGTTTAGAGCAGTACTTC. It specifies CASSPSPPGLEQYF.

This clone was detected a few times. The V and J genes are TRBV6-1 and TRBJ2-2, with 7 bases identical to TRBD1. With 6 bases clipped from V and 3 bases from J, the junction kept 7 bases outside the gene matches. The CDR3 consists of 15 residues. Germline V CDR1 and CDR2: MNHNS, SASEGT. CDR3 coding DNA: TGTGCCAGCAGCCCGGGACAGAGGGACACCGGGGAGCTGTTTTTT. Translated, it gives CASSPGQRDTGELFF.

This clone was observed a few times. The J gene is TRBJ2-1, the V gene TRBV11-3, with D possibly TRBD2 on 6 matching bases. The CDR3 loop spans 16 amino acids. Germline V gene sequence: CDR1 SGHNT, CDR2 YENEEA. V was cut by 5 bases and J by 5 bases, with 19 bases left in between. The CDR3 DNA follows: TGTGCCAGCAGCCCCTCAGGGCGGGGCCTTCACAATGAGCAGTTCTTC. It is translated as CASSPSGRGLHNEQFF.

This chain connects TRBV5-1 to TRBJ1-1, with a tentative D call TRBD1 (6 bases). The CDR3 length is 15 residues. V was trimmed by 3 bases and J by 0 bases, leaving 12 bases between them. The V gene's germline CDR1 is SGHRS and CDR2 YFSETQ. CDR3: CASSSDSQVNTEAFF. CDR3 DNA: TGCGCCAGCAGCTCGGACAGTCAAGTGAACACTGAAGCTTTCTTT.

The chain is built from TRBV7-9 and TRBJ1-2; 12 bases are shared with TRBD1. The germline V gene has CDR1 SEHNR and CDR2 FQNEAQ (reference sequence). The CDR3 runs to 17 residues. J gave up 4 bases and V 6 bases, and 12 bases lay outside the gene matches. The chain's CDR3 is CASSPPGTGGEIYGYTF. DNA of the CDR3: TGTGCCAGCAGTCCCCCGGGGACAGGGGGCGAAATCTATGGCTACACCTTC.

The CDR3 DNA sequence: TGTGCCAGCAGCTTGGGGTCCCTTCAGTCGAAGCCCCAGCATTTT. Amino acid sequence: CASSLGSLQSKPQHF. The V call is TRBV5-6, the J call TRBJ1-5; no clear D gene. Germline-derived CDR1 and CDR2 are SGHDT and YYEEEE. Trimming took 0 bases from V and 8 from J, leaving 15 bases between them. The CDR3 is 15 amino acids.

This clone was picked up a small number of times. The V gene is TRBV4-1, the J gene TRBJ1-5; 7 positions agree with TRBD1. The CDR3 is made up of 16 amino acids. The V and J ends lost 3 bases and 2 bases, in that order; junction bases with no gene match: 7. Germline CDR1 MGHRA, CDR2 YSYEKL. In nucleotides, the CDR3 is TGCGCCAGCAGCCAGGATAACAGGGGTGGCAATCAGCCCCAGCATTTT. Translating gives CASSQDNRGGNQPQHF.

This clone was found a few times. The rearrangement joins TRBV7-9 to TRBJ2-5; 9 bases map to TRBD1. The V and J ends lost 0 bases and 0 bases, in that order; junction bases with no gene match: 5. The CDR3 runs to 17 residues. Germline V gene lookup returns CDR1 SEHNR and CDR2 FQNEAQ (reference sequence). The CDR3 protein is CASSLAGQGLYQETQYF. The CDR3 bases are TGTGCCAGCAGCTTAGCGGGACAGGGTTTGTACCAAGAGACCCAGTACTTC.

A word on this clone: It is unclear where the CDR3 begins or ends on the DNA, so no DNA is shown, and the CDR3 is as TCRdb lists it. This chain connects TRBV6-8 to TRBJ1-4. CDR1 MNHGY and CDR2 SAAAGT come from the germline V gene. From its first to its last residue, the CDR3 has 18 amino acids. The CDR3 loop reads CASSYSGGETQLMKNCFF.

The rearrangement joins TRBV5-6 to TRBJ1-5, with a tentative D call TRBD1 (6 bases). Deletions cut 4 bases from V and 12 bases from J, with 17 bases between. The CDR3 runs to 13 residues. Germline loops: CDR1 SGHDT, CDR2 YYEEEE. For the CDR3, the DNA is TGTGCCAGCAGCACATGGGGGAGGGGGTTCCAGCATTTT. Encoded protein: CASSTWGRGFQHF.

The table lists this clone with a few counts. This chain uses TRBV25-1 with TRBJ2-4; perhaps TRBD2 as D (5 bases). Germline assignment: CDR1 MGHDK and CDR2 SYGVNS. The CDR3 extends over 14 amino acids. The ends were cut back, 3 bases at V and 3 bases at J, with 9 bases in the middle. The CDR3 nucleotides read TGTGCCAGCAGTGACGCCGGGGTCAAAAACATTCAGTACTTC. Translation gives CASSDAGVKNIQYF.

This chain joins TRBV5-1 and TRBJ2-7; weak D call: TRBD1 (6 bases). This CDR3 spans 15 amino acids. V lost 0 bases, J lost 3 bases, and 13 bases lay in between. Germline loops: CDR1 SGHRS, CDR2 YFSETQ. CDR3 nucleotide sequence: TGCGCCAGCAGCTTGGGTCCGACAGGACTCTACGAGCAGTACTTC. Translating gives CASSLGPTGLYEQYF.

The rearrangement links TRBV6-5 to TRBJ2-5, with 7 positions matching TRBD2. The CDR3 has 14 residues. Germline-derived CDR1 and CDR2 are MNHEY and SVGAGI. With 5 bases clipped from V and 2 bases from J, the junction kept 5 bases outside the gene matches. CDR3 nucleotide sequence: TGTGCCAGCAGTCCGGGACTAACACAAGAGACCCAGTACTTC. This encodes CASSPGLTQETQYF.

This sequence joins TRBV6-1 and TRBJ2-3, with 8 bases matching TRBD2. The V and J ends lost 3 bases and 8 bases, in that order; junction bases with no gene match: 13. Germline CDR1 is MNHNS and CDR2 is SASEGT. The CDR3 has 16 amino acids. As DNA, the CDR3 is TGTGCCAGCAGTGAGTTATCGGGACTAGGGGCGGGTACGCAGTATTTT. Translation gives CASSELSGLGAGTQYF.

This clone was detected ten times or more. The rearrangement joins TRBV7-6 to TRBJ2-3; 8 nucleotides align to TRBD2. V was clipped by 0 bases and J by 8 bases; unmatched bases: 1. The CDR3 runs to 13 residues. From germline, CDR1 is SGHVS and CDR2 FNYEAQ. For the CDR3, the DNA is TGTGCCAGCAGCTTAGCTAGCGGGATTACGCAGTATTTT. Encoded protein: CASSLASGITQYF.

DNA for the CDR3: TGTGCCAGCAGCTTAGGGCCCGCGGGTCACACTAATGAAAAACTGTTTTTT. This translates into CASSLGPAGHTNEKLFF. The chain uses TRBV11-2 and TRBJ1-4; unclear D gene. The CDR3 has 17 amino acids. Germline V lookup: CDR1 SGHAT, CDR2 FQNNGV. With 1 base removed from V and 2 bases from J, the gap between germline ends came to 14 bases.

The CDR3 nucleotides read TGTGCCAGCAGGGAGAGCACTGAAGCTTTCTTT. It encodes CASRESTEAFF. This chain joins TRBV2 and TRBJ1-1, with D uncertain. V was trimmed by 6 bases and J by 4 bases, leaving 6 bases between them. Looked up from germline, CDR1 is SNHLY and CDR2 is FYNNEI. This CDR3 is built from 11 residues.

This clone showed up just a few times. Other DNA sequences in the sample encode the same CDR3. V gene TRBV29-1 combines with J gene TRBJ1-1; 7 bases map to TRBD1. Per germline, CDR1 SQVTM and CDR2 ANQGSEA. CDR3 length: 11 residues. The V and J ends lost 7 bases and 11 bases, in that order; junction bases with no gene match: 10. CDR3 in amino acids: CSGTGRWGAFF. The DNA of the CDR3 is TGCAGCGGGACAGGTCGTTGGGGGGCTTTCTTT.

The gene calls are TRBV6-5 and TRBJ2-5; 8 bases are a match to TRBD2. The ends lost 5 bases at V and 4 bases at J; junction bases unmatched: 6. This CDR3 is 14 amino acids long. Looked up from germline, CDR1 is MNHEY and CDR2 is SVGAGI. Here the CDR3 DNA reads TGTGCCAGCAGTAGCGGGACTAGAGCAGAGACCCAGTACTTC. Its translation is CASSSGTRAETQYF.

With regard to this clone: At one end, the junction sequence differs from germline, possibly due to a read error. The V call is TRBV6-5, the J call TRBJ2-7, with 10 positions matching TRBD1. Germline-derived CDR1 and CDR2 are MNHEY and SVGAGI. The CDR3 contains 13 residues. The CDR3 sequence: CASARDRGSRAHF. CDR3 DNA: TGTGCCAGCGCCCGGGACAGGGGTTCGAGGGCCCACTTC.

The chain recombines TRBV5-1 with TRBJ1-6; 12 positions agree with TRBD1. Trimming cost V 0 bases and J 9 bases; bases outside gene matches: 4. The CDR3 loop spans 16 amino acids. Germline V lookup: CDR1 SGHRS, CDR2 YFSETQ. The CDR3 sequence is CASSLAGTGGGSPLHF. The CDR3 DNA is TGCGCCAGCAGCTTGGCTGGGACAGGGGGCGGTTCACCCCTCCACTTT.

The genes are TRBV18 and TRBJ2-2; TRBD2 agrees at 8 bases. Germline trimming cut 0 bases from V and 4 bases from J; bases unmatched to any gene: 4. Germline CDR1 is KGHSH and CDR2 is LQKENI. The CDR3 extends over 16 amino acids. CDR3 in amino acids: CASSPPERGSTGELFF. CDR3 in DNA: TGTGCCAGCTCACCACCTGAGCGGGGGAGCACCGGGGAGCTGTTTTTT.

CDR3 sequence reads: CASRPGQRNYGYTF. The CDR3, as DNA: TGTGCCAGCAGGCCGGGACAGAGAAACTATGGCTACACCTTC. The chain couples TRBV6-1 to TRBJ1-2; 7 bases match TRBD1. V gave up 6 bases and J gave up 2 bases; unmatched junction bases: 6. The CDR3 spans 14 residues. Germline V lookup: CDR1 MNHNS, CDR2 SASEGT.

The chain employs TRBV2 and TRBJ1-5; the D gene is possibly TRBD1 (5 bases). CDR3 length: 15 amino acids. V was pared by 9 bases and J by 0 bases, with 15 bases between. Germline V gives CDR1 SNHLY, CDR2 FYNNEI. The CDR3 spells CASTGGGNSNQPQHF. The CDR3 DNA reads as TGTGCCAGTACTGGTGGGGGGAATAGCAATCAGCCCCAGCATTTT.

This chain links TRBV7-9 with TRBJ1-4; D is possibly TRBD1 (6 bases). The V gene's germline CDR1 is SEHNR and CDR2 FQNEAQ (reference sequence). V was clipped by 6 bases and J by 4 bases, with 15 bases between them. The CDR3 sequence is 15 residues long. This CDR3 is CASSFTTGGNEKLFF. CDR3 nucleotide sequence: TGTGCCAGCAGTTTCACGACAGGAGGTAATGAAAAACTGTTTTTT.

The chain carries TRBV5-8 and TRBJ2-7; D may be TRBD2 (5 bases). Germline loops: CDR1 SGHTS, CDR2 YDEGEE. The CDR3 runs to 14 residues. Trimming removed 6 bases at V and 0 bases at J, with 13 bases between. Here the CDR3 DNA reads TGTGCCAGCACCCTCGGAGGCCCCTCCTACGAGCAGTACTTC. As protein: CASTLGGPSYEQYF.

The chain links TRBV9 to TRBJ2-3; 10 bases align to TRBD2. CDR3 length: 15 residues. Germline assignment: CDR1 SGDLS and CDR2 YYNGEE. After removal of 0 bases from V and 9 bases from J, the junction contained 7 bases not matched to a gene. CDR3 sequence reads: CASSVVSGGAGTQYF. DNA for the CDR3: TGTGCCAGCAGCGTAGTAAGCGGGGGGGCCGGCACGCAGTATTTT.